These 27 T cell receptor beta chains were all obtained from the same sample, sequenced in a study of blood T cells in healthy people across ages. Next came a second PCR, run for roughly 6 to 11 cycles, which used a sample-barcoded 5' primer along with a J-beta primer mix. Via MiXCR, TCRdb re-called the 5' RACE reads, giving one row per CDR3 protein. The data hold more than 750,000 distinct CDR3 sequences, with about 27% observed a single time. The same sample was also used in a study of T cells of mothers and their children.

Sequences were obtained from blood. The receptors were gathered from a woman in her thirties or forties in good health.

This clonotype has only a few counts. The chain carries TRBV6-2 or TRBV6-3 and TRBJ2-7; 9 nucleotides match TRBD1. Germline V lookup: CDR1 MNHEY, CDR2 SVGEGT. Trimming took 7 bases from V and 3 from J; bases not matched to a gene: 13. The CDR3 loop spans 16 amino acids. CDR3 DNA sequence: TGTGCCAGCAACGAGATGGGGACAGGGACCGACTACGAGCAGTACTTC. Translating it yields CASNEMGTGTDYEQYF.

This sequence joins TRBV12-3 or TRBV12-4 and TRBJ1-2, with a possible D match to TRBD1 (5 bases). The V end was cut by 6 bases, the J end by 1 base, with 21 bases between. The CDR3 loop spans 17 amino acids. Here the CDR3 reads CASRPGQGRRYNYGYTF. CDR3 bases: TGTGCCAGCAGACCTGGGCAGGGTCGCCGTTATAACTATGGCTACACCTTC.

The chain couples TRBV3-1 to TRBJ1-1; D is perhaps TRBD1 (6 bases). V lost 5 bases and J lost 4, with 17 bases in between. The germline CDR1 and CDR2 sequences are LGHDT and YNNKEL (reference sequence). The CDR3 consists of 15 residues. The CDR3 region has the DNA TGTGCCAGCAGCAATGGAGGGGGGGGAGGCACTGAAGCTTTCTTT. This encodes CASSNGGGGGTEAFF.

This chain joins TRBV5-1 and TRBJ1-6, with a tentative D call TRBD1 (6 bases). Germline-derived CDR1 and CDR2 are SGHRS and YFSETQ. V dropped 1 base and J dropped 7 bases, with 21 bases sitting between them. CDR3 size: 18 residues. In DNA, the CDR3 is TGCGCCAGCAGCTTGCTAACAGGGATAAATCCGGCAAATTCACCCCTCCACTTT. Protein: CASSLLTGINPANSPLHF.

This clonotype was seen once. This clone may be a read error of a much larger clone one base away. J is TRBJ2-1 and V is TRBV15; 11 bases match TRBD1. Germline CDR1 and CDR2: LNHNV and YYDKDF (reference sequence). J gave up 5 bases and V 5 bases, and 5 bases lay outside the gene matches. This CDR3 contains 15 residues. CDR3 sequence (DNA): TGTGCCACCAGCGGGGACAGGGGGGCGAACAATGAGCAGTTCTTC. Protein product: CATSGDRGANNEQFF.

This clonotype was found many times. The V call is TRBV10-3, the J call TRBJ2-3, with D possibly TRBD1 on 6 matching bases. The germline gives CDR1 ENHRY, CDR2 SYGVKD. The germline V and J ends were trimmed by 10 bases and 1 base, with 15 bases remaining between them. This CDR3 comprises 14 residues. CDR3: CATTDRSGTDTQYF. CDR3 DNA: TGTGCCACCACCGACAGGTCTGGCACAGATACGCAGTATTTT.

About this clonotype itself: This may be a read error: a much more frequent sequence differs by one nucleotide. This chain links TRBV6-2 or TRBV6-3 with TRBJ2-1; TRBD2 matches at 7 bases. The J call is in doubt because the DNA end fits TRBJ2-7 better. CDR3 length: 16 amino acids. Germline loops: CDR1 MNHEY, CDR2 SVGEGT. CDR3 amino acids: CASSYVRGVGYNEQYF. CDR3 bases: TGTGCCAGCAGTTACGTCCGGGGGGTGGGGTACAATGAGCAGTACTTC.

A word on this clonotype: This could be a read error, since a much larger clone is one nucleotide away. V usage is TRBV4-1 and J usage is TRBJ1-2; 8 nucleotides match TRBD1. With V trimmed by 3 bases and J by 8 bases, 5 bases remained unmatched. Germline CDR1 and CDR2: MGHRA and YSYEKL. The CDR3 runs to 13 residues. The CDR3: CASSQGQAGGYTF. CDR3 in DNA: TGCGCCAGCAGCCAGGGACAGGCCGGGGGCTACACCTTC.

Worth noting for this clonotype: With a much larger clone just one base away, this may be a read error. The chain couples TRBV5-1 to TRBJ1-2; unclear D gene. The germline CDR1 and CDR2 sequences are SGHRS and YFSETQ. This CDR3 is built from 13 residues. The CDR3 DNA follows: TGCGCCAGCAGCTTGACCCAGAACTGTGGCTACACCTTC. Its protein product is CASSLTQNCGYTF.

The J gene is TRBJ2-7, the V gene TRBV6-1; D might be TRBD1 (6 bases). V gave up 5 bases and J gave up 3 bases, with 11 bases separating them. Germline assignment: CDR1 MNHNS and CDR2 SASEGT. CDR3 size: 13 residues. The CDR3 coding sequence is TGTGCCAGCAGTATGGACAGCTACTACGAGCAGTACTTC. Encoded protein: CASSMDSYYEQYF.

This clonotype was detected only a few times. The chain is built from TRBV7-9 and TRBJ1-1; D ambiguous. Trimming pared 5 bases from V and 0 bases from J, leaving 10 bases between. Germline V gene data show CDR1 as SEHNR and CDR2 as FQNEAQ (reference sequence). This CDR3 spans 14 amino acids. CDR3 DNA sequence: TGTGCCAGCAGCAGTCAGATATTGAACACTGAAGCTTTCTTT. Residues: CASSSQILNTEAFF. The full variable domain, in which reference TRBV7-9 and TRBJ1-1 provide the parts outside the CDR3, is DTGVSQNPRHKITKRGQNVTFRCDPISEHNRLYWYRQTLGQGPEFLTYFQNEAQLEKSRLLSDRFSAERPKGSFSTLEIQRTEQGDSAMYLCASSSQILNTEAFFGQGTRLTVV.

V usage is TRBV29-1 and J usage is TRBJ2-7, with TRBD1 as a possible D gene (5 bases). The CDR3 has 15 amino acids. Germline-derived CDR1 and CDR2 are SQVTM and ANQGSEA. V gave up 4 bases and J gave up 3 bases, with 19 bases separating them. CDR3 sequence reads: CSVGIQGGGNYEQYF. In DNA, the CDR3 is TGCAGCGTTGGTATTCAGGGTGGCGGTAACTACGAGCAGTACTTC.

The chain uses TRBV6-1 and TRBJ2-5; 11 bases map to TRBD1. The CDR3 loop spans 15 amino acids. Germline V gives CDR1 MNHNS, CDR2 SASEGT. Unmatched junction bases numbered 5, after V lost 4 bases and J lost 4 bases. DNA of the CDR3: TGTGCCAGCAGTGGGACCGGGACAGGGGGAGAGACCCAGTACTTC. Protein product: CASSGTGTGGETQYF.

On this clonotype itself: One junction end does not reproduce the germline sequence, and a read error may be involved. This chain joins TRBV12-3 or TRBV12-4 and TRBJ1-1, with 8 bases lining up with TRBD1. This CDR3 comprises 17 residues. The CDR3 bases are TGTGCCGGCAGTCCAACAGGGGGGGGGGGTTTCGGCACTGAAGCTTTCTTT. It specifies CAGSPTGGGGFGTEAFF.

There are a few counts of this clonotype. The junction shows a germline mismatch at one end, possibly a read error. The rearrangement joins TRBV10-3 to TRBJ1-2; D ambiguous. CDR1 and CDR2 (germline): ENHRY, SYGVKD. This CDR3 region has 12 residues. CDR3 bases: TGTGTCATCTCTCGCAGGAACTATGGCTACACCTTC. Translating it yields CVISRRNYGYTF.

This clonotype was seen ten or more times. The V gene is TRBV7-3, the J gene TRBJ2-4; 8 positions agree with TRBD1. The J call is doubtful: the DNA matches TRBJ2-7 better. Per the germline V gene, CDR1 is SGHTA and CDR2 is FQGTGA. The CDR3 is made up of 16 amino acids. CDR3 protein: CASSPNDDRGTHEQYF. The DNA of the CDR3 is TGTGCCAGCAGCCCCAACGACGACAGGGGAACTCACGAGCAGTACTTC.

Worth noting for this clonotype: Being one base from a much bigger clone, this may be a read error. The rearrangement uses TRBV7-6 and TRBJ2-5, with D possibly being TRBD2 (5 bases). CDR1 and CDR2 from the germline V gene are SGHVS and FNYEAQ. The CDR3 is 16 residues long. Here the CDR3 reads CASSLRPTGNQEAQYF. CDR3 in DNA: TGTGCCAGCAGCTTAAGGCCTACGGGAAACCAAGAGGCCCAGTACTTC.

This clonotype was found a few times. V and J are TRBV20-1 and TRBJ2-1, with D perhaps matching TRBD1 (6 bases). V shed 7 bases and J shed 4 bases, with 14 bases lying between them. Looked up from germline, CDR1 is DFQATT and CDR2 is SNEGSKA (reference sequence). The CDR3 consists of 13 residues. The CDR3 bases are TGCAGTGGGTACAGGGTAGGATACAATGAGCAGTTCTTC. Translated: CSGYRVGYNEQFF.

The chain is built from TRBV20-1 and TRBJ1-4; no definite D call. Trimming shortened V by 5 bases and J by 8 bases, and 15 bases separated the two germline ends. The CDR3 consists of 13 residues. From germline, CDR1 is DFQATT and CDR2 SNEGSKA (reference sequence). Written as DNA, the CDR3 is TGCAGTGCTTACCGGGCCACGGGGGAAAAACTGTTTTTT. This translates into CSAYRATGEKLFF.

This clonotype has more than one count but fewer than ten. The genes are TRBV20-1 and TRBJ2-1; the match to TRBD2 covers 12 bases. V dropped 0 bases and J dropped 2; count of bases not matched to a gene: 5. Germline CDR1 is DFQATT and CDR2 is SNEGSKA (reference sequence). The CDR3 length is 17 residues. CDR3 sequence: CSARDRLAGEAYNEQFF. In DNA form, the CDR3 reads TGCAGTGCTAGAGATCGACTAGCGGGGGAAGCCTACAATGAGCAGTTCTTC.

This chain connects TRBV10-3 to TRBJ1-1; 9 positions match TRBD1. The germline gives CDR1 ENHRY, CDR2 SYGVKD. J gave up 2 bases and V 7 bases, and 5 bases lay outside the gene matches. This CDR3 is built from 14 residues. CDR3 loop: CAITATGGNTEAFF. The CDR3 coding sequence is TGTGCCATCACCGCTACAGGGGGCAACACTGAAGCTTTCTTT.

This clonotype was seen repeatedly, ten times or more. The chain uses TRBV24-1 and TRBJ2-5; 8 bases agree with TRBD2. Germline values: CDR1 KGHDR, CDR2 SFDVKD. Trimming removed 3 bases from V and 5 bases from J; junction bases left unmatched: 13. The CDR3 is 17 residues long. The CDR3 is CATSDTPAGGESETQYF. The CDR3, as DNA: TGTGCCACCAGTGATACCCCGGCGGGGGGCGAGTCGGAGACCCAGTACTTC.

The gene calls are TRBV27 and TRBJ1-5; D perhaps matches TRBD1 (5 bases). The V and J ends lost 0 bases and 2 bases respectively, with 11 bases between them. The CDR3 runs to 16 residues. Per the germline V gene, CDR1 is MNHEY and CDR2 is SMNVEV (reference sequence). CDR3 DNA: TGTGCCAGCAGTTTATCGTTCGGGGCCCGCAATCAGCCCCAGCATTTT. Amino acids: CASSLSFGARNQPQHF.

This clonotype was counted at least ten times. J is TRBJ1-1 and V is TRBV6-6, with a possible D match to TRBD1 (5 bases). This CDR3 has 14 amino acids. V was trimmed by 3 bases and J by 1 base, leaving 9 bases between them. CDR1 is MNHNY and CDR2 is SVGAGI in the germline V gene (reference sequence). In nucleotides, the CDR3 is TGTGCCAGCAGTTATCAAAGGGGGAACACTGAAGCTTTCTTT. This translates into CASSYQRGNTEAFF.

As for this clonotype: This clone may be a read error of a much larger clone one base away. The rearrangement joins TRBV20-1 to TRBJ2-7; a possible D gene is TRBD1 (5 bases). The V and J ends lost 0 bases and 3 bases respectively, with 15 bases between them. Germline CDR1 DFQATT, CDR2 SNEGSKA (reference sequence). The CDR3 extends over 15 amino acids. CDR3 nucleotide sequence: TGCAGTGCTAGAGATGGAAGGGGTTCGGGCTACGAGCAGTACTTC. Translating gives CSARDGRGSGYEQYF.

The chain has TRBV7-9 and TRBJ2-7; D call uncertain. CDR3 size: 11 residues. CDR1 is SEHNR and CDR2 is FQNEAQ in the germline V gene (reference sequence). V was trimmed by 5 bases and J by 7 bases, leaving 9 bases between them. CDR3 sequence reads: CASSTGPEQYF. CDR3 in DNA: TGTGCCAGCAGCACTGGACCGGAGCAGTACTTC.

There are a few counts of this clonotype. Here the CDR3 DNA reads TGTGCCAGCAGTGAATCCCCTAGCGGGGGGCTTACCGGGGAGCTGTTTTTT. This encodes CASSESPSGGLTGELFF. This chain joins TRBV25-1 and TRBJ2-2; 11 nucleotides match TRBD2. V lost 1 base and J lost 5; bases outside the gene matches: 6. Germline V gene sequence: CDR1 MGHDK, CDR2 SYGVNS. The CDR3 runs to 17 residues.